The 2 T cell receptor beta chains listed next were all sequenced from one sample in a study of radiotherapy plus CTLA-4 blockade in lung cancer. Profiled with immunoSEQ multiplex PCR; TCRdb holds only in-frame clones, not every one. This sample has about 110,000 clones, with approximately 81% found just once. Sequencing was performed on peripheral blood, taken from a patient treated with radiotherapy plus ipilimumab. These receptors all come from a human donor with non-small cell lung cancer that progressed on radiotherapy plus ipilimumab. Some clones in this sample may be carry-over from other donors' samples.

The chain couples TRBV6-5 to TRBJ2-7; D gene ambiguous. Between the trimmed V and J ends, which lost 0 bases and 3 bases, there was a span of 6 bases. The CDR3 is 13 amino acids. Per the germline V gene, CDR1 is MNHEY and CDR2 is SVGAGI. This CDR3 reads CASSYSGIYEQYF. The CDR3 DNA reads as TGTGCCAGCAGTTACTCTGGGATCTACGAGCAGTACTTC.

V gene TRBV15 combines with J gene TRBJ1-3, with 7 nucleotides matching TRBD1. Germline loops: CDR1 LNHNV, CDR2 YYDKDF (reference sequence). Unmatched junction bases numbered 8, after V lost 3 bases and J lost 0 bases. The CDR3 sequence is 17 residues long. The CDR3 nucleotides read TGTGCCACCAGCAGGGGGGACAGTTCTAGCTCTGGAAACACCATATATTTT. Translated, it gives CATSRGDSSSSGNTIYF.